This T cell receptor (beta chain) was sequenced for a study of cytomegalovirus exposure and HLA in healthy donors. Nominal health characterized the donors when sampled, though unrecorded immune exposures were likely. PCR amplification relied on 60 Vbeta primers (plus 13 Jbeta primers). Data came from immunoSEQ multiplex PCR; TCRdb stores just in-frame clones and leaves some out. This table has some 160,000 clones, approximately 86% appearing once. Comment on this clone: The target antigen is unknown.

General study results and limits: Among the most significant clusters, several appeared linked to common viral pathogens in a later analysis.

Unmatched junction bases numbered 3, after V lost 3 bases and J lost 1 base. Germline V gene data show CDR1 as SGDLS and CDR2 as YYNGEE. The CDR3 is 15 residues long. This receptor was obtained from a woman younger than 30 in good health and CMV-seronegative. The specimen sequenced was PBMCs. The chain uses TRBV9 and TRBJ2-7; 11 bases are shared with TRBD2. The CDR3: CASSGGTSGSYEQYF. The CDR3 region has the DNA TGTGCCAGCAGCGGCGGGACTAGCGGATCCTACGAGCAGTACTTC.